This T cell receptor (beta chain) was found in a study of blood T cell repertoires in COVID-19 (dated by TCRdb to 2019 to 2021). Some background on the complete study: The collaborator samples originated in the United States, Italy and Spain and spanned the acute and convalescent phases of COVID-19. The material from the prospective study consisted of cDNA or gDNA derived from T cells, B-cell-depleted T cells, or PBMCs. Deeply sampled blood TCRbeta repertoires from subjects exposed to, actively infected with, or recovered from COVID-19 were included in the dataset. A freely available public database, intended as a resource for researchers studying the immune response to SARS-CoV-2, is where the repertoires were released. The samples were drawn from the first 160 participants of the ongoing ImmuneRACE study and from 1,200 or so subjects provided by 6 global collaborators. A de-identified subject ID, COVID-19 status, age in years and sex were almost always included in the sample metadata. Where available, HLA class I and class II types were taken from metadata supplied by the sample provider and were not determined by assay-based typing. Results the study describes overall, beyond this receptor: The quantity of clinical and demographic metadata differed by source and by participant and was supplied without curation.

TCRbeta CDR3 regions were amplified from genomic DNA using the immunoSEQ Assay, a bias-controlled multiplex PCR. Processing in the source paper ran as follows. Nucleated cell counts per sample were estimated from amplification of reference gene primers within the assay. To quantify the absolute abundance of each unique TCRbeta CDR3 rearrangement, sequence reads were collapsed and filtered. For each sample, productive Simpson clonality was calculated by taking the square root of Simpson's diversity index across productive rearrangements. Imported from immuneACCESS, the table was reduced by TCRdb to in-frame sequences with V and J called. These copies leave out some clones; in studies compared against another copy, an unresolved V gene accounts for under half, and the cause of the remainder is not known. V and J calls and clone size are those listed in that table; D and trimming were worked out from the DNA. Across this sample there are about 260,000 clones, with more than 85% seen only once. The ten largest clones add up to under 3% of the sample.

Points on this clone: Its antigen remains unidentified. No much larger clone is present one base from it, and per-base qualities are unavailable.

One collaborating source in Seattle enrolled patients while the patients were actively infected and followed the patients over time throughout the course of disease. Whole blood was collected in K2EDTA tubes by collaborating institutions according to the institutions' own protocols. Collaborator samples were shipped for TCRbeta analysis as frozen whole blood, isolated PBMCs, or DNA extracted from either sample type. The source material was peripheral blood. The clonotype was recovered from a person between 18 and 35 years old with COVID-19, enrolled during active disease.

The CDR3 region reads CASSLGRGELGTEAFF. In nucleotide form, the sequence is TGCGCCAGCAGCTTGGGGAGGGGAGAACTAGGCACTGAAGCTTTCTTT. The sequence is built from TRBV5-1 and TRBJ1-1; TRBD1 is a weak D gene call, 5 bases matching. The CDR3, from cysteine to phenylalanine, totals 16 residues. The CDR3 DNA has 48 bases and is translated from base 1. V sheds 0 bases and J sheds 4 bases, leaving 16 bases between their ends. The germline V gene yields SGHRS for CDR1 and YFSETQ for CDR2. This CDR3, with the reference TRBV5-1 and TRBJ1-1 proteins standing in past its ends, gives the full variable domain KAGVTQTPRYLIKTRGQQVTLSCSPISGHRSVSWYQQTPGQGLQFLFEYFSETQRNKGNFPGRFSGRQFSNSRSEMNVSTLELGDSALYLCASSLGRGELGTEAFFGQGTRLTVV.